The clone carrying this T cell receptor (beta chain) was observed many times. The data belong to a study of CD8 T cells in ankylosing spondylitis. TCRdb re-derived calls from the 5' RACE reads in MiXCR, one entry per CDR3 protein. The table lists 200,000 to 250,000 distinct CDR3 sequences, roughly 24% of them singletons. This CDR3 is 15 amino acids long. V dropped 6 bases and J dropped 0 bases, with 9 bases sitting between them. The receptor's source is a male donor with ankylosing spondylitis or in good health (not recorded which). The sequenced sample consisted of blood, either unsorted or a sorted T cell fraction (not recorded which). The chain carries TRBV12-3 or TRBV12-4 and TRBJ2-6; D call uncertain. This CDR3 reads CASSSLDSGANVLTF. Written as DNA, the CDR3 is TGTGCCAGCAGCTCCCTAGACTCTGGGGCCAACGTCCTGACTTTC.